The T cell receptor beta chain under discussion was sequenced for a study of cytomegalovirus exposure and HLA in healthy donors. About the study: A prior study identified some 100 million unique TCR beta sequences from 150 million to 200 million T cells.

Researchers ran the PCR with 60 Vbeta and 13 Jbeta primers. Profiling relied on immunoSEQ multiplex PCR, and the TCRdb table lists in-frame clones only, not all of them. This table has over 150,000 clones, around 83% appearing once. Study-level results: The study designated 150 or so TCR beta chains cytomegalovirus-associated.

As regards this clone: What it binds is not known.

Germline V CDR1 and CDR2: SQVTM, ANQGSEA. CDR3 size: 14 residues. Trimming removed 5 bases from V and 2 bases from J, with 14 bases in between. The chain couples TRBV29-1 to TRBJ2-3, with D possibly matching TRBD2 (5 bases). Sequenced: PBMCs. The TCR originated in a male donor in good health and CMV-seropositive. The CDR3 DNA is TGCAGCGTTAGGGTAGCGCATATCACAGATACGCAGTATTTT. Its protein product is CSVRVAHITDTQYF.